These 26 T cell receptor beta chains were all obtained from the same sample, sequenced in a study of blood T cells in healthy people across ages. It was with a sample-barcoded 5' primer and a J-beta primer mix that a second PCR of about 6 to 12 cycles was run. TCRdb re-analysed the 5' RACE reads in MiXCR, keeping a single row per CDR3 protein. The sample lists over 1,500,000 distinct CDR3 sequences; about two fifths were seen once. The sequenced sample was blood. The receptors were gathered from a human donor in good health.

This clonotype was seen only a few times. This chain connects TRBV9 to TRBJ1-1, with TRBD1 as a possible D gene (6 bases). The CDR3 contains 16 residues. Per the germline V gene, CDR1 is SGDLS and CDR2 is YYNGEE. Trimming pared 0 bases from V and 2 bases from J, leaving 14 bases between. This chain's CDR3 is CASSVEGGTPNTEAFF. In DNA, the CDR3 is TGTGCCAGCAGCGTAGAGGGCGGGACACCAAACACTGAAGCTTTCTTT. Full variable domain (outside the CDR3, taken from reference TRBV9 and TRBJ1-1): DSGVTQTPKHLITATGQRVTLRCSPRSGDLSVYWYQQSLDQGLQFLIQYYNGEERAKGNILERFSAQQFPDLHSELNLSSLELGDSALYFCASSVEGGTPNTEAFFGQGTRLTVV.

This clonotype occurred a few times. The genes are TRBV10-3 and TRBJ2-3, with D maybe TRBD1 (6 bases). Trimming took off 0 bases at V and 2 bases at J, with 15 bases between the two ends. In germline, CDR1 is ENHRY, CDR2 SYGVKD. This CDR3 region has 17 residues. The CDR3 coding sequence is TGTGCCATCAGTGAGTCGCAGGGGATTACCTTCACAGATACGCAGTATTTT. Translated: CAISESQGITFTDTQYF.

The rearrangement links TRBV4-3 to TRBJ2-3; a weak D match, TRBD2 (7 bases). In germline, CDR1 is LGHNA, CDR2 YSLEER. Trimming took 1 base from V and 3 from J, leaving 14 bases between them. CDR3 length: 16 amino acids. CDR3 sequence: CASSQVMGGRTDTQYF. DNA for the CDR3: TGCGCCAGCAGCCAAGTTATGGGGGGGCGTACAGATACGCAGTATTTT.

The chain links TRBV7-8 to TRBJ1-3; D might be TRBD1 (5 bases). The V gene lost 6 bases and the J gene lost 4 bases, with 13 bases spanning the gap. The CDR3 spans 14 residues. The germline CDR1 and CDR2 sequences are SGHVS and FQNEAQ. DNA for the CDR3: TGTGCCAGCAGTCCCCGGACACTAGGAAACACCATATATTTT. Its translation: CASSPRTLGNTIYF.

About this clonotype: Compared with germline, one end of the junction differs, possibly owing to a read error. The rearrangement uses TRBV20-1 and TRBJ2-3; D might be TRBD2 (5 bases). Germline CDR1 and CDR2: DFQATT and SNEGSKA (reference sequence). CDR3 size: 15 residues. CDR3 sequence: CSARAGISSTDTQYF. CDR3 nucleotide sequence: TGCAGTGCTAGAGCGGGTATATCTAGCACGGATACGCAGTATTTT.

This clonotype has a handful of counts. The chain couples TRBV4-3 to TRBJ2-1; perhaps TRBD1 as D (6 bases). The CDR3 is 17 amino acids. Germline V gene lookup returns CDR1 LGHNA and CDR2 YSLEER. The V end lost 4 bases, the J end lost 0 bases, and 16 bases lay between the germline ends. The CDR3: CASSLTWDTYSYNEQFF. The CDR3 nucleotides are TGCGCCAGCAGCCTAACCTGGGACACCTACTCCTACAATGAGCAGTTCTTC.

The rearrangement uses TRBV4-2 and TRBJ2-3; D is unclear. Germline V gene sequence: CDR1 LGHNA, CDR2 YNFKEQ. The CDR3 extends over 17 amino acids. Trimming removed 0 bases at V and 0 bases at J, with 13 bases between. The CDR3: CASSQEAAPSSTDTQYF. CDR3 nucleotide sequence: TGTGCCAGCAGCCAAGAGGCAGCACCCTCGAGCACAGATACGCAGTATTTT.

CDR3 sequence (DNA): TGTGCCAGCAGTTGGGCGGAGAATTGGTTTAACTATGGCTACACCTTC. It is translated as CASSWAENWFNYGYTF. The chain links TRBV5-6 to TRBJ1-2; D is undetermined. The CDR3 is 16 amino acids. Trimming cost V 5 bases and J 1 base, with 18 bases left between them. CDR1 and CDR2 from the germline V gene are SGHDT and YYEEEE.

This clonotype has only a few counts. The V gene is TRBV20-1, the J gene TRBJ1-4; TRBD1 matches 7 bases. The CDR3 loop spans 17 amino acids. V shed 6 bases, J shed 0 bases, and the junction held 13 bases outside the gene matches. Germline values: CDR1 DFQATT, CDR2 SNEGSKA (reference sequence). Here the CDR3 DNA reads TGCAGTGCAACTGAGACAGGGCACTCTGCAACTAATGAAAAACTGTTTTTT. Protein sequence: CSATETGHSATNEKLFF.

The CDR3 region is CASTKSLGFGGYTF. CDR3 bases: TGTGCCAGCACCAAGAGTCTGGGGTTTGGTGGCTACACCTTC. The chain uses TRBV7-9 and TRBJ1-2; unclear D gene. V lost 7 bases to trimming and J lost 7 bases, with 19 bases between them. The V gene's germline CDR1 is SEHNR and CDR2 FQNEAQ (reference sequence). The CDR3 sequence is 14 residues long.

This clonotype was seen only a few times. The chain links TRBV7-3 to TRBJ2-1; a weak D match, TRBD2 (5 bases). The germline CDR1 and CDR2 sequences are SGHTA and FQGTGA. The length of the CDR3 is 14 residues. V shed 1 base and J shed 6 bases, with 10 bases lying between them. The CDR3 protein is CASSLNPAANEQFF. The CDR3 DNA reads as TGTGCCAGCAGCTTAAACCCAGCGGCCAATGAGCAGTTCTTC.

The rearrangement uses TRBV9 and TRBJ2-3, with TRBD2 identical over 12 bases. The V gene end was trimmed by 1 base and the J gene end by 12 bases; junction bases not matched to a gene: 18. The germline V gene has CDR1 SGDLS and CDR2 YYNGEE. CDR3 length equals 18 residues. The CDR3 loop reads CASSVTSGLAGSQETQYF. CDR3 bases: TGTGCCAGCAGCGTAACCTCGGGACTAGCGGGCTCCCAAGAGACCCAGTATTTT.

The rearrangement uses TRBV7-2 and TRBJ2-7; no clear D. V dropped 1 base and J dropped 4 bases, with 14 bases sitting between them. CDR1 is SGHTA and CDR2 is FQGNSA in the germline V gene. The length of the CDR3 is 15 residues. The CDR3 sequence: CASSLGGSRRYEQYF. CDR3 nucleotide sequence: TGTGCCAGCAGCTTAGGCGGCAGCAGACGATACGAGCAGTACTTC.

The rearrangement links TRBV7-9 to TRBJ2-7; 7 bases fit TRBD1. V lost 5 bases to trimming and J lost 2 bases; unmatched junction nucleotides: 12. Germline lookup yields CDR1 SEHNR and CDR2 FQNEAQ (reference sequence). CDR3 length equals 16 residues. DNA for the CDR3: TGTGCCAGCAGCAGCGGACAGGCCCCCTTTGCCTACGAGCAGTACTTC. Its protein is CASSSGQAPFAYEQYF.

This clonotype was seen a handful of times. The chain carries TRBV7-6 and TRBJ2-7, with TRBD1 identical over 8 bases. Germline CDR1 SGHVS, CDR2 FNYEAQ. With 5 bases clipped from V and 3 bases from J, the junction kept 15 bases outside the gene matches. This CDR3 has 17 amino acids. The CDR3 sequence is CASSRSKPGQVIYEQYF. In nucleotides, the CDR3 is TGTGCCAGCAGCCGATCAAAACCGGGACAGGTTATCTACGAGCAGTACTTC.

In its sample, this clonotype was seen a few times. The chain recombines TRBV6-5 with TRBJ2-7; 7 nucleotides match TRBD1. Germline V gives CDR1 MNHEY, CDR2 SVGAGI. This CDR3 contains 17 residues. V lost 0 bases, J lost 1 base, and 9 bases stayed unmatched. CDR3 bases: TGTGCCAGCAGTTACTCGTCGGGACAGATCTTTTCCTACGAGCAGTACTTC. Translated: CASSYSSGQIFSYEQYF.

V is TRBV7-9 and J is TRBJ2-4, with a tentative D call TRBD1 (8 bases). Matching the DNA end better, TRBJ2-7 makes the J call doubtful. The CDR3 loop spans 17 amino acids. Germline loops: CDR1 SEHNR, CDR2 FQNEAQ (reference sequence). CDR3 amino acids: CASSLALGRTGSYEQYF. CDR3 in DNA: TGTGCCAGCAGCTTAGCGCTCGGGAGGACAGGGTCTTACGAGCAGTACTTC.

This clonotype appeared a few times. The rearrangement joins TRBV29-1 to TRBJ2-7; D is perhaps TRBD2 (5 bases). Trimming cost V 2 bases and J 0 bases, with 14 bases left between them. CDR1 and CDR2 from the germline V gene are SQVTM and ANQGSEA. The CDR3 is 15 residues long. CDR3: CSVELARTSSYEQYF. DNA for the CDR3: TGCAGCGTTGAATTAGCGCGAACGAGCTCCTACGAGCAGTACTTC.

V usage is TRBV28 and J usage is TRBJ2-3, with D perhaps TRBD1 (5 bases). This CDR3 has 12 residues. Germline CDR1 reads MDHEN; CDR2 reads SYDVKM. The ends were cut back, 7 bases at V and 5 bases at J, with 10 bases in the middle. CDR3 coding DNA: TGTGCCAGCAAGGGGCCGAGAGATACGCAGTATTTT. Translated, it gives CASKGPRDTQYF.

The V and J genes are TRBV24-1 and TRBJ2-3; maybe TRBD2 (6 bases). Per the germline V gene, CDR1 is KGHDR and CDR2 is SFDVKD. CDR3 size: 15 residues. With 5 bases removed from V and 0 bases from J, the gap between germline ends came to 11 bases. The DNA of the CDR3 is TGTGCCACCAGTGTTGGCGGGGTCAGCACAGATACGCAGTATTTT. Translated: CATSVGGVSTDTQYF.

The CDR3 region has the DNA TGCAGCGTTTCCCCGGCAGGGAAACCCTACGAGCAGTACTTC. Protein product: CSVSPAGKPYEQYF. The rearrangement links TRBV29-1 to TRBJ2-7; tentative D call: TRBD1 (5 bases). V lost 5 bases and J 2 bases, leaving 16 bases between the germline ends. Looked up from germline, CDR1 is SQVTM and CDR2 is ANQGSEA. The CDR3 spans 14 residues.

The chain combines TRBV7-9 with TRBJ1-1; perhaps TRBD1 as D (5 bases). Deletions cut 3 bases from V and 11 bases from J, with 16 bases between. Germline V gene data show CDR1 as SEHNR and CDR2 as FQNEAQ (reference sequence). This CDR3 is 13 amino acids long. The CDR3 bases are TGTGCCAGCAGCTTGAATGAAGGACGGGGGGCTTTCTTT. This gives the protein CASSLNEGRGAFF.

The chain combines TRBV4-1 with TRBJ1-4, with 7 bases that match TRBD1. This CDR3 spans 18 amino acids. The junction had 8 bases not matched to a gene; V was cut back by 0 bases and J by 1 base. The germline CDR1 and CDR2 sequences are MGHRA and YSYEKL. The CDR3 here is CASSQEGTAFLTNEKLFF. The CDR3 DNA reads TGCGCCAGCAGCCAAGAAGGGACAGCGTTCTTAACTAATGAAAAACTGTTTTTT.

This clonotype was counted only a few times. The chain uses TRBV5-1 and TRBJ2-1, with 7 bases aligning to TRBD2. The ends lost 5 bases at V and 1 base at J; junction bases unmatched: 6. The length of the CDR3 is 15 residues. CDR1 and CDR2 from the germline V gene are SGHRS and YFSETQ. The CDR3, as DNA: TGCGCCAGCAGAAGTTTGGGGGGGTCCTACAATGAGCAGTTCTTC. Protein product: CASRSLGGSYNEQFF.

This clonotype was counted between two and nine times. The V gene is TRBV10-3, the J gene TRBJ2-1, with 11 nucleotides matching TRBD2. Germline lookup yields CDR1 ENHRY and CDR2 SYGVKD. The CDR3 covers 15 residues. Unmatched junction bases numbered 2, after V lost 3 bases and J lost 4 bases. The chain's CDR3 is CAISELAGEYNEQFF. CDR3 coding DNA: TGTGCCATCAGTGAACTAGCGGGGGAGTACAATGAGCAGTTCTTC.

This clonotype was observed a few times. The chain links TRBV29-1 to TRBJ2-7; TRBD1 aligns across 7 bases. The ends lost 7 bases at V and 3 bases at J; junction bases unmatched: 12. Germline V CDR1 and CDR2: SQVTM, ANQGSEA. The CDR3 is 14 residues long. CDR3 nucleotides: TGCAGCGCCTACCGGGACAGCGAAGACTACGAGCAGTACTTC. Amino acids: CSAYRDSEDYEQYF.